Listed below are T cell receptor beta chains from one sample, sequenced in a study of blood T cell repertoires in COVID-19. Repertoires were generated with immunoSEQ multiplex PCR, while TCRdb's copy carries only in-frame clones and drops some. The table has 150,000 to 200,000 clones, approximately 90% seen once. The sequencing input was peripheral blood. These TCRs come from a human donor in a cohort sampled during active COVID-19. CDR3s include the opening cysteine and the closing phenylalanine or tryptophan. The order of the fields is D gene, V gene, J gene, clone size, CDR3 DNA, CDR3 protein. The D gene is left open where the match is weak. A row's size may be missing; if present it is once, few, many or a size class.

>TRBD1|TRBV19|TRBJ1-4|-
TGTGCCAGTAGTCCCCAAGGGGGCTTGGGTGAAAAACTGTTTTTT
CASSPQGGLGEKLFF
>-|TRBV11-2|TRBJ2-3|-
TGTGCCAGCAGCCCCAACACAGATACGCAGTATTTT
CASSPNTDTQYF
>TRBD1|TRBV7-9|TRBJ1-3|-
TGTGCCAGCAGCTACAGACAGGGATCGCGATCTGGAAACACCATATATTTT
CASSYRQGSRSGNTIYF
>TRBD2|TRBV6-2/TRBV6-3|TRBJ2-1|-
TGTGCCAGCAGTTACCCCTCCCGGGTGGCTAGCGGGAGCTCCTACAATGAGCAGTTCTTC
CASSYPSRVASGSSYNEQFF
>-|TRBV5-5|TRBJ2-5|-
TGTGCCAGCAGCTTGGCCGGGGAAAGGGCGAAGACCCAGTACTTC
CASSLAGERAKTQYF
>-|TRBV6-2/TRBV6-3|TRBJ2-1|-
TGTGCCAGCAGTTACGCTGGCGAGGGGGAGAATGAGCAGTTCTTC
CASSYAGEGENEQFF
>TRBD2|TRBV5-4|TRBJ2-7|-
TGTGCCAGCAGCCGAACTAGCGGGAGGCCGATCTACGAGCAGTACTTC
CASSRTSGRPIYEQYF
>TRBD1|TRBV29-1|TRBJ1-1|-
TGCAGCGTTGAGGGACAGGCGAACACTGAAGCTTTCTTT
CSVEGQANTEAFF
>TRBD2|TRBV30|TRBJ2-5|-
TGTGCCTGGAGTCTCGGACTAGCGGGGAAAGAGACCCAGTACTTC
CAWSLGLAGKETQYF
>-|TRBV30|TRBJ1-4|-
TGTGCCCACGACCCGGGGGGTAGCGAAAAACTGTTTTTT
CAHDPGGSEKLFF
>-|TRBV19|TRBJ1-5|-
TGTGCCAGTAGTATAAAGGCGACAGTGTTCGGGTATAGCAATCAGCCCCAGCATTTT
CASSIKATVFGYSNQPQHF
>-|TRBV6-5|TRBJ1-1|once
TGTGCCAGCAGTAGCCGGGACACTGAAGCTTTCTTT
CASSSRDTEAFF
>-|TRBV6-1|TRBJ2-7|-
TGTGCCAGCAGTGAAGCGGCGGGGGCGGGTTACGAGCAGTACTTC
CASSEAAGAGYEQYF
>-|TRBV20-1|TRBJ1-5|-
TGCAGTGCTAGTGGAGGAGGTCGTTCAGCGTATAGCAATCAGCCCCAGCATTTT
CSASGGGRSAYSNQPQHF
>TRBD2|TRBV7-2|TRBJ2-7|-
TGTGCCAGCAGCTCCCTCGGACTAGCAACCTACGAGCAGTACTTC
CASSSLGLATYEQYF
>TRBD1|TRBV7-2|TRBJ2-5|-
TGTGCCAGCAGCCCGCCGGGACAGAGCCACTTGGCCCAGTACTTC
CASSPPGQSHLAQYF
>TRBD1|TRBV4-1|TRBJ1-5|-
TGCGCCAGCAGCCAAGGTCTGGACAGGGGACCCTGGAATCAGCCCCAGCATTTT
CASSQGLDRGPWNQPQHF
>-|TRBV10-3|TRBJ2-7|-
TGTGCCATCAGTGAGGGTCCGGACATGACCTACGAGCAGTACTTC
CAISEGPDMTYEQYF
>TRBD2|TRBV2|TRBJ2-1|-
TGTGCCAGCAGTTTTGGGACTAGAAAGTTCTTC
CASSFGTRKFF
>TRBD2|TRBV27|TRBJ2-1|-
TGTGCCAGCAGAGGGACTAGATATGAGGATGAGCAGTTCTTC
CASRGTRYEDEQFF
>TRBD2|TRBV5-1|TRBJ2-1|-
TGCGCCAGCAGCTCACTAGCGGGGGTTTACAATGAGCAGTTCTTC
CASSSLAGVYNEQFF
>-|TRBV11-3|TRBJ2-3|-
TGTGCCAGCAGCTTAGGGCAGGGGGAGGCAGATACGCAGTATTTT
CASSLGQGEADTQYF
>TRBD1|TRBV11-3|TRBJ1-1|few
TGTGCCAGCAGCTTCAGAACAGGGGATGAAGCTTTCTTT
CASSFRTGDEAFF
>TRBD1|TRBV6-5|TRBJ2-7|once
TGTGCCAGCGTGGTGACAGGGTTGAACGAGCAGTACTTC
CASVVTGLNEQYF
>-|TRBV29-1|TRBJ1-2|once
TGCAGCGTGACTAGGACGGGACTTAGCTATGGCTACACCTTC
CSVTRTGLSYGYTF
>TRBD2|TRBV9|TRBJ2-7|-
TGTGCCAGCAGCGTCGGCGGGAGAGGTGCCGAGCAGTACTTC
CASSVGGRGAEQYF
>-|TRBV15|TRBJ1-6|-
TGTGCCACCAGCAGAGACCAGGGGACCGGTAATTCACCCCTCCACTTT
CATSRDQGTGNSPLHF
>TRBD2|TRBV7-2|TRBJ2-1|-
TGTGCCAGCAGCTTAGGGGGGGGGTCCTACAATGAGCAGTTCTTC
CASSLGGGSYNEQFF
>-|TRBV10-3|TRBJ1-1|-
TGTGCCATCAGGGAGGCTCCCAGGGACACTGAAGCTTTCTTT
CAIREAPRDTEAFF
>-|TRBV7-9|TRBJ1-1|-
TGTGCCAGCAGCTACGGGGTGGGCACTGAAGCTTTCTTT
CASSYGVGTEAFF
>-|TRBV3-1/TRBV3-2|TRBJ1-1|once
TGTGCCAGCAGCCAAGTCCAGTGGCGGGGGGCTGACACTGAAGCTTTCTTT
CASSQVQWRGADTEAFF
>-|TRBV23-1|TRBJ2-7|-
TGCGCCAGCAGTCAATCAATAAACAGGGACGAGCAGTACTTC
CASSQSINRDEQYF
>-|TRBV7-2|TRBJ1-4|-
TGTGCCAGCAGCCCCTCCCCCTCCCGGGAAAAACTGTTTTTT
CASSPSPSREKLFF
>TRBD1|TRBV27|TRBJ2-7|-
TGTGCCAGCAGTTTAGTCGGTCGGACAGGGGACTACGAGCAGTACTTC
CASSLVGRTGDYEQYF
>-|TRBV5-1|TRBJ1-5|-
TGCGCCAGCAGCTTGGCCGGGAGCAATCAGCCCCAGCATTTT
CASSLAGSNQPQHF
>-|TRBV7-9|TRBJ2-2|-
TGTGCCAGCAGCTCGACAGACAGGAGTAACACCGGGGAGCTGTTTTTT
CASSSTDRSNTGELFF
>TRBD2|TRBV27|TRBJ2-7|few
TGTGCCAGCAGCCCCCGGGGGGGAAGCTCCTACGAGCAGTACTTC
CASSPRGGSSYEQYF
>-|TRBV10-3|TRBJ2-1|-
TGTGCCATCAGTGAGAGCTTCGGGGTTCCCTCGTTCTTC
CAISESFGVPSFF
>-|TRBV18|TRBJ1-1|-
TGTGCCAGCTCAAGACGAGGGCGAACTGATGAAGCTTTCTTT
CASSRRGRTDEAFF
>TRBD1|TRBV6-2/TRBV6-3|TRBJ1-1|-
TGTGCCAGCAGTTACACAGGGGTAACCAACACTGAAGCTTTCTTT
CASSYTGVTNTEAFF
>-|TRBV18|TRBJ1-2|-
TGTGCCAGCTCACCACAAGGTCAGGGGTCCTATGGCTACACCTTC
CASSPQGQGSYGYTF
>TRBD2|TRBV29-1|TRBJ2-5|-
TGCAGCGTTGATGGGACTAGCGGGCTTGAGGAGACCCAGTACTTC
CSVDGTSGLEETQYF
>-|TRBV6-2/TRBV6-3|TRBJ1-5|-
TGTGCCAGCAGTTACGGCAGGCCCGACCTAGGGGAGCCCCAGCATTTT
CASSYGRPDLGEPQHF
>TRBD1|TRBV23-1|TRBJ1-5|-
TGCGCCAGCAGTCATGACGAGGACAGGGTGCAGCCCCAGCATTTT
CASSHDEDRVQPQHF
>-|TRBV4-3|TRBJ2-6|-
TGCGCCAGCAGCCAAGAACCAGGGATTAGCTCTGGGGCCAACGTCCTGACTTTC
CASSQEPGISSGANVLTF